This T cell receptor beta chain emerged from a study of monozygotic twins with cystic fibrosis. In the study overall: Approximately 3 micrograms of fragmented DNA underwent about 16 PCR cycles for library preparation.

Some clones are missing from TCRdb's copy, which holds only in-frame ones; the method was immunoSEQ multiplex PCR. Of 35,000 or so clones listed, about 87% were seen once; the top ten hold under 2%. General study results and limits: In 13 of 16 pairs, V gene usage was closest to the co-twin's.

With 4 bases removed from V and 6 bases from J, the gap between germline ends came to 10 bases. Germline CDR1 and CDR2: SNHLY and FYNNEI. The CDR3 has 12 amino acids. As concerns this clone: The antigen remains undetermined.

Input material: blood. The genes are TRBV2 and TRBJ2-7; D is possibly TRBD1 or TRBD2 (6 bases each). The sequence was collected from a girl aged 2 to 9 with cystic fibrosis. The CDR3 DNA reads TGTGCCAGCAGTGGAGGGGGGAGCGAGCAGTACTTC. Translating it yields CASSGGGSEQYF. Full variable domain (remainder filled in from reference TRBV2 and TRBJ2-7): EPEVTQTPSHQVTQMGQEVILRCVPISNHLYFYWYRQILGQKVEFLVSFYNNEISEKSEIFDDQFSVERPDGSNFTLKIRSTKLEDSAMYFCASSGGGSEQYFGPGTRLTVT.